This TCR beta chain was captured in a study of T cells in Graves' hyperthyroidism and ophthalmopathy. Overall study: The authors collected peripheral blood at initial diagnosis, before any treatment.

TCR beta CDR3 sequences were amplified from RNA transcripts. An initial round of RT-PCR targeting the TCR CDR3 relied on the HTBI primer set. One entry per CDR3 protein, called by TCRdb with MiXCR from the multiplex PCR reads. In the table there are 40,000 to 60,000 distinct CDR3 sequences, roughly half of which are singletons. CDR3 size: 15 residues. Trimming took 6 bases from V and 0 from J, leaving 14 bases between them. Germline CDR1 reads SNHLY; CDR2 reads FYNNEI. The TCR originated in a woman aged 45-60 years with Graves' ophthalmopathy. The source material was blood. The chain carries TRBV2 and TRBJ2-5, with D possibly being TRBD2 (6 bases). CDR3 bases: TGTGCCAGCAGATTGACCCTAGCGTACCAAGAGACCCAGTACTTC. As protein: CASRLTLAYQETQYF. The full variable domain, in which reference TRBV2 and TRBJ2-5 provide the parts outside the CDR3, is EPEVTQTPSHQVTQMGQEVILRCVPISNHLYFYWYRQILGQKVEFLVSFYNNEISEKSEIFDDQFSVERPDGSNFTLKIRSTKLEDSAMYFCASRLTLAYQETQYFGPGTRLLVL.